Listed below are T cell receptor beta chains from one sample, sequenced in a study of T cell responses to AZD1222 COVID-19 vaccine. Method: immunoSEQ multiplex PCR; TCRdb's copy keeps in-frame clones and lacks some. In the table there are 180,000 or so clones, 85% to 90% of which are singletons. The sample here was peripheral blood, taken 28 days after the second dose of the MenACWY control vaccine. The receptors derive from an adult who received the MenACWY meningococcal vaccine as a control. Both conserved end residues are part of each CDR3. The order of the fields is D gene, J gene, clone size, V gene, CDR3 DNA, CDR3 protein. A D gene is named only where the DNA matches it firmly. For some rows the clone size is stated as once, few or many, or as a class when expanded; others skip it.

>TRBD1|TRBJ1-1|once|TRBV19
TGTGCCAGTAGTGTGGGACAGGTGAACACTGAAGCTTTCTTT
CASSVGQVNTEAFF
>.|TRBJ1-1|.|TRBV19
TGTGCCAGCAGGGCCCTTATCGTGAACACTGAAGCTTTCTTT
CASRALIVNTEAFF
>.|TRBJ2-7|.|TRBV10-3
TGTGCCATCAGCACGGACTCGTATTCCTACGAGCAGTACTTC
CAISTDSYSYEQYF
>.|TRBJ1-5|.|TRBV14
TGTGCCAGCAGCCAAGCAGCCCAGCTTTATAGCAATCAGCCCCAGCATTTT
CASSQAAQLYSNQPQHF
>.|TRBJ2-7|.|TRBV6-2/TRBV6-3
TGTGCCAGCAGTTACTTAGACAGCCGCTACGAGCAGTACTTC
CASSYLDSRYEQYF
>.|TRBJ1-3|.|TRBV18
TGTGCCAGCTCACCAGGGTCCGTCTCTGGAAACACCATATATTTT
CASSPGSVSGNTIYF
>TRBD1|TRBJ1-4|.|TRBV5-4
TGTGCCGCTAGCGGGACAGGGGCGGGAGGAAAACTGTTTTTT
CAASGTGAGGKLFF
>.|TRBJ2-7|.|TRBV28
TGTGCCAGCAGTCGGGAGGAGCAGTACTTC
CASSREEQYF
>.|TRBJ1-1|.|TRBV14
TGTGCCAGCAGCCAAGTTGGAGACAGTGCTACTGAAGCTTTCTTT
CASSQVGDSATEAFF
>.|TRBJ2-2|.|TRBV12-3/TRBV12-4
TGTGCCAGCAGTCCCCACACCGGGGAGCTGTTTTTT
CASSPHTGELFF
>.|TRBJ2-1|.|TRBV4-3
TGCGCCAGCAGCCAGGGGCGGAGCTCCTACAATGAGCAGTTCTTC
CASSQGRSSYNEQFF
>.|TRBJ1-1|.|TRBV10-3
TGTGCCATCAGCCAAGGGACTGAAGCTTTCTTT
CAISQGTEAFF
>.|TRBJ2-2|.|TRBV6-6
TGTGCCAGCAGTACCCCAGCCGGGGAGCTGTTTTTT
CASSTPAGELFF
>.|TRBJ2-1|.|TRBV15
TGTGCCACCAGCAGAGATCCTACTAGGACGGGGCAGTTCTTC
CATSRDPTRTGQFF
>.|TRBJ2-5|.|TRBV4-3
TGCGCCAGCAGCCAGAACTTTAACAGGAGAAGCAAGACCCAGTACTTC
CASSQNFNRRSKTQYF
>.|TRBJ1-5|.|TRBV6-5
TGTGCCAGCCACGTATGGCCCCAGCATTTT
CASHVWPQHF
>.|TRBJ2-6|once|TRBV2
TGTGCCAGCAGTGAAGGCATCTACGGGGCCAACGTCCTGACTTTC
CASSEGIYGANVLTF
>.|TRBJ1-5|.|TRBV28
TGTGCCAGCAGTTTAACAGACAATCAGCCCCAGCATTTT
CASSLTDNQPQHF
>.|TRBJ1-4|once|TRBV6-5
TGTGCCAGCAGTTACTCGAGCATGGGGGCGCAGGGAAAACTGTTTTTT
CASSYSSMGAQGKLFF
>TRBD1|TRBJ2-7|.|TRBV3-1/TRBV3-2
TGTGCCAGCAGCCTACTCCGAGGGACAGGGGGCGCGCCCGGGAACGAGCAGTACTTC
CASSLLRGTGGAPGNEQYF
>TRBD2|TRBJ2-7|.|TRBV5-6
TGTGCCAGCCGGGGGACTAGCGGAAGCTCCTACGAGCAGTACTTC
CASRGTSGSSYEQYF
>TRBD2|TRBJ2-7|.|TRBV27
TGTGCCAGCAGTTCCTTTACTAGCGGGAGGGCCAACGAGCAGTACTTC
CASSSFTSGRANEQYF
>.|TRBJ2-7|.|TRBV4-3
TGCGCCAGCAGCCAAGCGGGGTTCGGGACTGATTCCTACGAGCAGTACTTC
CASSQAGFGTDSYEQYF
>.|TRBJ2-7|few|TRBV29-1
TGCAGCGTCGCCGGGGGCGGGAACGAGCAGTACTTC
CSVAGGGNEQYF
>.|TRBJ1-2|.|TRBV5-1
TGCGCCAGCAGATCTCGTTTTAACTATGGCTACACCTTC
CASRSRFNYGYTF
>.|TRBJ1-2|many|TRBV11-2
TGTGCCAGCAGCCCTACTCCGCGCAGCTATGGCTACACCTTC
CASSPTPRSYGYTF
>.|TRBJ2-1|.|TRBV5-3
TGTGCCAGAAGCTTGGCGTGGATGGGGTACAATGAGCAGTTCTTC
CARSLAWMGYNEQFF
>.|TRBJ1-1|.|TRBV28
TGTGCCAGCAGTTTTGCGGGCGCTATTAAATCAAATGAAGCTTTCTTT
CASSFAGAIKSNEAFF
>.|TRBJ2-7|.|TRBV6-2/TRBV6-3
TGTGCCAGCAGTTACTCGAGCAGGGGTATCGGCGAGCAGTACTTC
CASSYSSRGIGEQYF
>TRBD1|TRBJ2-7|.|TRBV11-2
TGTGCCAGCTCTCTTGGGGACAGAGCCTACGAGCAGTACTTC
CASSLGDRAYEQYF
>.|TRBJ2-6|once|TRBV5-1
TGCGCCAGCAGCTTGGAGGCCGGACTAAAGCGAGGAGCCAACGTCCTGACTTTC
CASSLEAGLKRGANVLTF
>.|TRBJ1-2|.|TRBV3-1/TRBV3-2
TGTGCCAGCAGCTACTGGTCTGGGGAATATGGCTACACCTTC
CASSYWSGEYGYTF
>TRBD1|TRBJ1-2|.|TRBV19
TGTGCCACAACGACAGGGGTCGGCTACACCTTC
CATTTGVGYTF
>.|TRBJ2-7|.|TRBV6-5
TGTGCCAGCAGTTCGTTGCGGGGTAATTCGCCCTACGAGCAGTACTTC
CASSSLRGNSPYEQYF
>TRBD1|TRBJ1-3|.|TRBV11-2
TGTGCCAGCAGCCCCGACAGGGGACACACCATATATTTT
CASSPDRGHTIYF
>.|TRBJ1-1|.|TRBV14
TGTGCCAGCAGCCTACAGGTAATGAACACTGAAGCTTTCTTT
CASSLQVMNTEAFF
>TRBD1|TRBJ1-2|.|TRBV25-1
TGTGCCAGCAGTGATAACAGGGGGCACCGACTTGGCTACACCTTC
CASSDNRGHRLGYTF
>.|TRBJ2-2|.|TRBV4-2
TGTGCCAGCAGCCACGGCTTGGGACGGAGTGTCCCCGGGGAGCTGTTTTTT
CASSHGLGRSVPGELFF
>.|TRBJ2-1|.|TRBV7-3
TGTGCCAGCAGCTTAAGTCGGGGGGCATCCCGACCTGAGCAGTTCTTC
CASSLSRGASRPEQFF
>TRBD1|TRBJ1-2|.|TRBV5-6
TGTGCCAGCAGCAAGGGACAGGGTGACTATGGCTACACCTTC
CASSKGQGDYGYTF
>TRBD2|TRBJ2-5|.|TRBV6-2/TRBV6-3
TGTGCCAGCAGTTCTGGGACTAGTAGGGGGGAGACCCAGTACTTC
CASSSGTSRGETQYF
>TRBD1|TRBJ1-2|.|TRBV6-2/TRBV6-3
TGTGCCAGCAGCCGGACAGGGGAGAGAGGAGGCTACACCTTC
CASSRTGERGGYTF
>TRBD1|TRBJ1-3|.|TRBV18
TGTGCCAGCGCCCGACCCGGGACAGGGACATCTGGAAACACCATATATTTT
CASARPGTGTSGNTIYF
>.|TRBJ2-1|.|TRBV4-3
TGCGCCAGCAGCCAAGGGGCAGCGGTTATGCACAATGAGCAGTTCTTC
CASSQGAAVMHNEQFF
>.|TRBJ1-2|.|TRBV28
TGTGCCAGCAGTTTACGGCGGAGTTATGGCTACACCTTC
CASSLRRSYGYTF
>.|TRBJ1-2|.|TRBV30
TGTGCCTGGGTCCAGCCTCACTATGGCTACACCTTC
CAWVQPHYGYTF
>TRBD1|TRBJ1-1|.|TRBV5-1
TGCGCCAGCAGCTTGGGGGGACAGATTGAAGCTTTCTTT
CASSLGGQIEAFF
>.|TRBJ1-6|.|TRBV18
TGTGCCAGCTCACCAATGCCACAGGGAGGAATGCCCCTCCACTTT
CASSPMPQGGMPLHF
>.|TRBJ2-1|.|TRBV11-3
TGTGCCAGCAGCTTATCCGGGACGCACAATGAGCAGTTCTTC
CASSLSGTHNEQFF
>.|TRBJ2-1|.|TRBV18
TGTGCCAGCTCAAAGGCGGGACAGCACTACAATGAGCAGTTCTTC
CASSKAGQHYNEQFF
>.|TRBJ2-2|.|TRBV11-3
TGTGCCAGCAGCTCGACAGATTACGGGGAGCTGTTTTTT
CASSSTDYGELFF
>TRBD1|TRBJ2-7|.|TRBV27
TGTGCCAGCAGTTGGGAACAGGGGGACGAGCAGTACTTC
CASSWEQGDEQYF
>.|TRBJ1-5|.|TRBV10-2
TGCGCCAGCAGTGAGTGGGAGGGTGGTCAGCCCCAGCATTTT
CASSEWEGGQPQHF
>.|TRBJ1-2|.|TRBV28
TGTGCCAGCTGCTCTCAGGGAGCCCATAACTATGGCTACACCTTC
CASCSQGAHNYGYTF
>.|TRBJ1-1|.|TRBV27
TGTGCCAGCAGTTTATCAGTGCGGGGTACTGAAGCTTTCTTT
CASSLSVRGTEAFF
>.|TRBJ2-5|once|TRBV7-2
TGTGCCAGCAGCTCCGAAGAGACCCAGTACTTC
CASSSEETQYF
>.|TRBJ1-2|.|TRBV28
TGTGCCAGCAGTTTACGAGAGCGGGGCTCTCGCTACACCTTC
CASSLRERGSRYTF
>.|TRBJ2-3|.|TRBV7-2
TGTGCCAGCAGCTTAGTAGGGACCACAACAGGAACAGATACGCAGTATTTT
CASSLVGTTTGTDTQYF
>.|TRBJ1-3|.|TRBV11-2
TGTGCCAGCAGCTTAGTCTTACGTGGAAACACCATATATTTT
CASSLVLRGNTIYF
>.|TRBJ2-7|.|TRBV6-2/TRBV6-3
TGTGCCAGCAGTTCTTATAGTGGGAACTACGAGCAGTACTTC
CASSSYSGNYEQYF